This TCR beta chain was recorded in a study of blood T cell repertoires in COVID-19. Study overall: The origin of the acute and convalescent COVID-19 samples was the United States, Italy and Spain. T cells, B-cell-depleted T cells, or PBMCs provided the cDNA or gDNA that served as material.

On this clone: The same CDR3 is also encoded by other DNA sequences in this sample.

Authors' data handling: Reference gene primer amplification gave nucleated cell count estimates. The data were produced by immunoSEQ multiplex PCR, yet TCRdb's version contains in-frame clones alone and is incomplete. V and J calls and clone size are those listed in that table; D and trimming were worked out from the DNA. Among approximately 210,000 clones listed, roughly 80% were seen once. V lost 2 bases to trimming and J lost 7 bases, with 6 bases between them. The length of the CDR3 is 12 residues. The germline gives CDR1 MNHEY, CDR2 SVGEGT. The chain uses TRBV6-2 or TRBV6-3 and TRBJ1-3; no reliable D call. The sample was peripheral blood. The source is a woman between 40 and 50 years old with active or convalescent COVID-19. Here the CDR3 DNA reads TGTGCCAGCAGTTACGCGGGGAACACCATATATTTT. Translation: CASSYAGNTIYF.